The 28 T cell receptor beta chains given below trace back to one sample, sequenced in a study of cytomegalovirus exposure and HLA in healthy donors. Primers for the PCR totalled 60 Vbeta and 13 Jbeta. TCRdb's copy holds only in-frame clones and misses some; the assay was immunoSEQ multiplex PCR. The sample lists fewer than 110,000 clones, roughly 80% occurring once. The specimen sequenced was PBMCs. The receptors here all came from a man aged 25 to 40 in good health and CMV-seronegative.

In this sample, this clone turned up once. The chain uses TRBV6-5 and TRBJ1-2; tentatively, D is TRBD1 (6 bases). V was pared by 5 bases and J by 4 bases, with 14 bases between. The germline gives CDR1 MNHEY, CDR2 SVGAGI. CDR3 length equals 14 residues. CDR3 sequence (DNA): TGTGCCAGCAGTCCACAGGGAGGGAGCTATGGCTACACCTTC. The encoded protein is CASSPQGGSYGYTF.

The CDR3 reads CASSLDHLNTEAFF. The CDR3 DNA reads TGTGCCAGCAGCTTAGATCATCTGAACACTGAAGCTTTCTTT. This chain links TRBV11-2 with TRBJ1-1; D is undetermined. From germline, CDR1 is SGHAT and CDR2 FQNNGV. The V end was cut by 0 bases, the J end by 0 bases, with 5 bases between. The CDR3 length is 14 residues.

This rearrangement joins TRBV6-5 to TRBJ1-5, with 9 bases that match TRBD1. Germline lookup yields CDR1 MNHEY and CDR2 SVGAGI. V gave up 6 bases and J gave up 3 bases; unmatched junction bases: 3. This CDR3 region has 14 residues. Written as DNA, the CDR3 is TGTGCCAGCAGACGGGACAGGGTCAATCAGCCCCAGCATTTT. Protein: CASRRDRVNQPQHF.

The chain is built from TRBV25-1 and TRBJ2-1, with 9 nucleotides matching TRBD1. Losses at the gene ends were 6 bases for V and 1 base for J; bases not matched to a gene: 4. This CDR3 comprises 15 residues. Germline CDR1 reads MGHDK; CDR2 reads SYGVNS. Here the CDR3 DNA reads TGTGCCAGCAGATCACAGGGGGCGTCCTACAATGAGCAGTTCTTC. It codes for CASRSQGASYNEQFF. Looking up the rest from reference TRBV25-1 and TRBJ2-1 gives the full variable domain: EADIYQTPRYLVIGTGKKITLECSQTMGHDKMYWYQQDPGMELHLIHYSYGVNSTEKGDLSSESTVSRIRTEHFPLTLESARPSHTSQYLCASRSQGASYNEQFFGPGTRLTVL.

This clone has a handful of counts. The gene calls are TRBV4-1 and TRBJ1-5; D not certain. Trimming pared 3 bases from V and 1 base from J, leaving 10 bases between. The germline V gene has CDR1 MGHRA and CDR2 YSYEKL. The length of the CDR3 is 15 residues. CDR3 sequence: CASSQSFSSNQPQHF. CDR3 sequence (DNA): TGCGCCAGCAGCCAGTCTTTCTCGAGCAATCAGCCCCAGCATTTT.

The chain couples TRBV6-5 to TRBJ1-2; TRBD1 aligns across 9 bases. The J segment lost 1 base and the V segment lost 4 bases, leaving 7 bases of the junction unmatched. The length of the CDR3 is 16 residues. Looked up from germline, CDR1 is MNHEY and CDR2 is SVGAGI. The CDR3, as DNA: TGTGCCAGCAGTTGGGACAGGGCTTACTTTAACTATGGCTACACCTTC. Translation gives CASSWDRAYFNYGYTF.

The chain is built from TRBV7-6 and TRBJ2-3; D is possibly TRBD2 (5 bases). The germline gives CDR1 SGHVS, CDR2 FNYEAQ. The V end lost 1 base, the J end lost 4 bases, and 9 bases lay between the germline ends. This CDR3 spans 14 amino acids. This CDR3 is CASSLGGPSDTQYF. CDR3 nucleotide sequence: TGTGCCAGCAGCTTAGGAGGGCCTTCAGATACGCAGTATTTT. Using reference TRBV7-6 and TRBJ2-3 for the parts outside the CDR3, the full variable domain is GAGVSQSPRYKVTKRGQDVALRCDPISGHVSLYWYRQALGQGPEFLTYFNYEAQQDKSGLPNDRFSAERPEGSISTLTIQRTEQRDSAMYRCASSLGGPSDTQYFGPGTRLTVL.

This chain uses TRBV21-1 with TRBJ2-7; the table's D call, TRBD2, was not checked against the DNA. TRBV21-1 is given as a pseudogene. The CDR3 contains 12 residues. This CDR3 is CASYGGIREQYF. DNA for the CDR3: TGTGCCAGCTACGGGGGAATCCGGGAGCAGTACTTC.

The J gene is TRBJ2-7, the V gene TRBV19; 11 nucleotides match TRBD1. The germline CDR1 and CDR2 sequences are LNHDA and SQIVND (reference sequence). The CDR3 spans 12 residues. Germline trimming cut 10 bases from V and 4 bases from J; bases unmatched to any gene: 3. The DNA for the CDR3 is TGTGCCACCCGGGACAGGGGGTACGAGCAGTACTTC. This sequence encodes CATRDRGYEQYF.

A single count supports this clone. This chain uses TRBV28 with TRBJ1-2; maybe TRBD1 (6 bases). Trimming left V 9 bases short and J 8 bases short, with 19 bases between. Germline values: CDR1 MDHEN, CDR2 SYDVKM. The CDR3 loop spans 13 amino acids. In DNA form, the CDR3 reads TGTGCCAGTCGACAGGCAATTGTTGGAGGCTACACCTTC. This sequence encodes CASRQAIVGGYTF.

The V call is TRBV29-1, the J call TRBJ2-5; 9 positions agree with TRBD1. V lost 6 bases, J lost 1 base, and 12 bases stayed unmatched. The CDR3 has 16 residues. The V gene's germline CDR1 is SQVTM and CDR2 ANQGSEA. CDR3 nucleotide sequence: TGCAGCGTCGTACCCCCACAGGGGGCAACCCAAGAGACCCAGTACTTC. It is translated as CSVVPPQGATQETQYF.

The chain carries TRBV7-9 and TRBJ1-1; TRBD1 agrees at 11 bases. The V gene end was trimmed by 5 bases and the J gene end by 7 bases; junction bases not matched to a gene: 9. The germline CDR1 and CDR2 sequences are SEHNR and FQNEAQ (reference sequence). This CDR3 spans 15 amino acids. The CDR3 DNA reads as TGTGCCAGCAGCCGGACAGGGGGCACGTTGGATGAAGCTTTCTTT. Protein: CASSRTGGTLDEAFF.

The chain links TRBV5-1 to TRBJ1-1; D is unresolved. CDR1 and CDR2 (germline): SGHRS, YFSETQ. This CDR3 is built from 15 residues. V dropped 2 bases and J dropped 2 bases, with 13 bases sitting between them. The CDR3 sequence is CASSLTPGRNTEAFF. CDR3 bases: TGCGCCAGCAGCTTAACCCCGGGTCGAAACACTGAAGCTTTCTTT.

The V call is TRBV19, the J call TRBJ2-1; 12 nucleotides match TRBD2. Germline V gene data show CDR1 as LNHDA and CDR2 as SQIVND (reference sequence). The CDR3 has 16 residues. The V segment lost 6 bases and the J segment 8 bases; nucleotides outside the gene matches: 11. The CDR3 bases are TGTGCCAGTAGCACCCGGACTAGCGGGAAGGGGGATGAGCAGTTCTTC. Its translation: CASSTRTSGKGDEQFF.

This chain connects TRBV4-2 to TRBJ2-7, with D perhaps matching TRBD2 (6 bases). The CDR3 has 16 residues. Germline values: CDR1 LGHNA, CDR2 YNFKEQ. V lost 1 base and J lost 0, with 13 bases in between. DNA for the CDR3: TGTGCCAGCAGCCAAGCCGGGGGTATAAACTCCTACGAGCAGTACTTC. Translation gives CASSQAGGINSYEQYF.

The rearrangement joins TRBV19 to TRBJ2-2; D might be TRBD2 (6 bases). This CDR3 has 13 amino acids. Germline V gene data show CDR1 as LNHDA and CDR2 as SQIVND (reference sequence). Between the trimmed V and J ends, which lost 11 bases and 5 bases, there was a span of 15 bases. CDR3 in amino acids: CAGGVGQTGELFF. In DNA form, the CDR3 reads TGTGCCGGCGGGGTGGGGCAGACCGGGGAGCTGTTTTTT.

The V and J genes are TRBV6-5 and TRBJ1-1; D is possibly TRBD1 (6 bases). This CDR3 comprises 11 residues. The germline CDR1 and CDR2 sequences are MNHEY and SVGAGI. V lost 6 bases and J 7 bases, leaving 9 bases between the germline ends. In DNA form, the CDR3 reads TGTGCCAGCAGCGACAGGTTTGAAGCTTTCTTT. Translation gives CASSDRFEAFF.

V is TRBV4-1 and J is TRBJ2-7, with a tentative D call TRBD2 (6 bases). Germline V gene sequence: CDR1 MGHRA, CDR2 YSYEKL. V lost 0 bases and J lost 5, with 17 bases in between. The CDR3 totals 16 residues. The CDR3 DNA reads as TGCGCCAGCAGCCAAGATTTTACGGGGGTGCGGGACGAGCAGTACTTC. Amino acids: CASSQDFTGVRDEQYF.

The chain couples TRBV10-3 to TRBJ2-7; TRBD2 matches at 15 bases. Trimming removed 6 bases from V and 7 bases from J; junction bases left unmatched: 10. Looked up from germline, CDR1 is ENHRY and CDR2 is SYGVKD. The CDR3 has 16 amino acids. In DNA, the CDR3 is TGTGCCATCAGCGGGACTAGCGGGAGGTCCCCGGGGGAGCAGTACTTC. It is translated as CAISGTSGRSPGEQYF.

V and J are TRBV10-3 and TRBJ2-7; 8 nucleotides align to TRBD2. The CDR3 spans 13 residues. With V trimmed by 10 bases and J by 6 bases, 11 bases remained unmatched. Germline V gene sequence: CDR1 ENHRY, CDR2 SYGVKD. The CDR3 loop reads CASTGGGLVEQYF. CDR3 DNA: TGTGCCAGCACCGGGGGGGGGTTGGTCGAGCAGTACTTC.

The chain uses TRBV21-1 and TRBJ1-5; the tabulated D call, TRBD1, remains unverified against the DNA. TRBV21-1 is recorded as a pseudogene. This CDR3 contains 13 residues. CDR3 nucleotide sequence: TGTGCCAGCAGCCCTACAGGCCATCAGCCCCAGCATTTT. Amino acid sequence: CASSPTGHQPQHF.

V and J are TRBV9 and TRBJ1-2; D remains unclear. The CDR3 has 16 residues. Germline V lookup: CDR1 SGDLS, CDR2 YYNGEE. V lost 4 bases and J 1 base, leaving 17 bases between the germline ends. CDR3 sequence (DNA): TGTGCCAGCAGCTCGGGAGGGAGTATTTATAACTATGGCTACACCTTC. Translating gives CASSSGGSIYNYGYTF.

This chain links TRBV1 with TRBJ1-5; TRBD1, the table's D call, was not compared with the DNA. TRBV1 is recorded as a pseudogene. The CDR3 totals 20 residues. The CDR3 DNA reads as TGCACCAGCAACCCAGAAGCGCAGGGGCCACTCGAAGGTTGGAATCAGCCCCAGCATTTT. It specifies CTSNPEAQGPLEGWNQPQHF.

The chain recombines TRBV7-6 with TRBJ2-5, with D hard to call. V was shortened by 1 base and J by 5 bases, with 11 bases between the two germline ends. CDR3 size: 14 residues. Germline CDR1 SGHVS, CDR2 FNYEAQ. The CDR3 is CASSLGSVSETQYF. The DNA for the CDR3 is TGTGCCAGCAGCTTAGGTAGTGTGTCGGAGACCCAGTACTTC.

This chain joins TRBV30 and TRBJ2-7, with TRBD2 identical over 7 bases. This CDR3 spans 14 amino acids. CDR1 and CDR2 from the germline V gene are GTSNPN and SVGIG (reference sequence). The ends lost 1 base at V and 3 bases at J; junction bases unmatched: 6. The chain's CDR3 is CAWSGAGVFYEQYF. CDR3 DNA sequence: TGTGCCTGGAGTGGCGCGGGAGTTTTCTACGAGCAGTACTTC.

This clone showed up just a few times. This chain uses TRBV7-2 with TRBJ1-1, with 9 bases fitting TRBD1. Per the germline V gene, CDR1 is SGHTA and CDR2 is FQGNSA. The CDR3 length is 15 residues. With 5 bases clipped from V and 5 bases from J, the junction kept 9 bases outside the gene matches. The chain's CDR3 is CASSKRGQGGTEAFF. As DNA, the CDR3 is TGTGCCAGCAGCAAACGGGGACAGGGAGGAACTGAAGCTTTCTTT.

V and J are TRBV6-5 and TRBJ1-2; 7 nucleotides align to TRBD1. Germline V gene lookup returns CDR1 MNHEY and CDR2 SVGAGI. CDR3 length equals 15 residues. Germline trimming cut 6 bases from V and 4 bases from J; bases unmatched to any gene: 11. The CDR3 spells CASSWRTGDIYGYTF. As DNA, the CDR3 is TGTGCCAGCAGCTGGCGGACAGGCGACATCTATGGCTACACCTTC.

V usage is TRBV19 and J usage is TRBJ2-3; 8 nucleotides line up with TRBD1. CDR1 is LNHDA, CDR2 SQIVND, per germline (reference sequence). The V and J ends lost 7 bases and 8 bases, in that order; junction bases with no gene match: 8. The CDR3 sequence is 13 residues long. This CDR3 reads CASKGQGEATQYF. The CDR3 DNA is TGTGCCAGTAAAGGACAGGGAGAGGCTACGCAGTATTTT.